This entry is about one T cell receptor beta chain. This record belongs to a study of blood T cell repertoires in COVID-19. Study context: Sources were T cells, B-cell-depleted T cells, or PBMCs; the material itself was cDNA or gDNA.

The CDR3 extends over 13 amino acids. Germline assignment: CDR1 LGHNA and CDR2 YSLEER. Trimming removed 0 bases from V and 6 bases from J, with 6 bases in between. Measured with immunoSEQ multiplex PCR; TCRdb has only the in-frame clones, and not every one. The data contain over 150,000 clones, over 60% of them singletons. The clonotype comes from an elderly woman with acute or convalescent COVID-19. Sequenced: peripheral blood. The chain combines TRBV4-3 with TRBJ1-5; D gene uncertain. This chain's CDR3 is CASSQDRGQPQHF. CDR3 nucleotide sequence: TGCGCCAGCAGCCAAGATCGGGGTCAGCCCCAGCATTTT.